This T cell receptor beta chain emerged from a study of T-cell reconstitution after alpha-beta-depleted transplantation in children. Unique molecular identifiers were used in preparing the TCRbeta library. TCRdb reanalysed the PCR reads using MiXCR and keeps one entry per CDR3 protein. The sample gives around 600,000 distinct CDR3 sequences, 10% to 13% of which show up once; around 4% is in the top ten. This clonotype was found many times. This sequence originates from a human donor who donated a stem cell graft to a child with acute myeloid leukemia. The sample was PBMCs from the stem cell graft donor, taken from the stem cell graft.

The CDR3 protein is CASSDPRTGVNTEAFF. The CDR3 DNA is TGTGCCAGCAGTGATCCCAGGACAGGGGTGAACACTGAAGCTTTCTTT. The V gene is TRBV25-1, the J gene TRBJ1-1; the match to TRBD1 covers 9 bases. This CDR3 is 16 amino acids long. J gave up 0 bases and V 3 bases, and 5 bases lay outside the gene matches. Germline-derived CDR1 and CDR2 are MGHDK and SYGVNS.